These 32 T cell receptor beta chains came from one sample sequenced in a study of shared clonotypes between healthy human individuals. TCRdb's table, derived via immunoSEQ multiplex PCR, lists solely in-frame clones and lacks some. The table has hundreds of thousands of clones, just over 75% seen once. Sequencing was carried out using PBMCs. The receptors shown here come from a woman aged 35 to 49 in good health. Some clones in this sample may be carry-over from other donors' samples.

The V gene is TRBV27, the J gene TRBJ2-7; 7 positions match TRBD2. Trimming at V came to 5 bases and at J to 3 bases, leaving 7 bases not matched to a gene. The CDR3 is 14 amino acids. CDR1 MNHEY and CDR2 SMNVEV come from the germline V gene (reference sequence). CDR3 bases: TGTGCCAGCAGTCTTGCGGGAGTTTTCTACGAGCAGTACTTC. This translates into CASSLAGVFYEQYF.

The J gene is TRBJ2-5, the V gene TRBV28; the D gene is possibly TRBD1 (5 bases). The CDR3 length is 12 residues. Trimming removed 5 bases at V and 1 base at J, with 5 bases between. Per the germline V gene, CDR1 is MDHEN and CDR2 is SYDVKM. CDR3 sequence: CASSDSQETQYF. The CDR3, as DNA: TGTGCCAGCAGTGACAGCCAAGAGACCCAGTACTTC. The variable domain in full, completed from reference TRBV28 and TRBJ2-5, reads DVKVTQSSRYLVKRTGEKVFLECVQDMDHENMFWYRQDPGLGLRLIYFSYDVKMKEKGDIPEGYSVSREKKERFSLILESASTNQTSMYLCASSDSQETQYFGPGTRLLVL.

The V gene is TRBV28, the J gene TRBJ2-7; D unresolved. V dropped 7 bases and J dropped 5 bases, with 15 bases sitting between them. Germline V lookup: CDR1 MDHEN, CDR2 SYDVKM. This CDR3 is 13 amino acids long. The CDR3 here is CASTPSSYHEQYF. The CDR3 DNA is TGTGCCAGCACCCCCTCCTCCTACCACGAGCAGTACTTC.

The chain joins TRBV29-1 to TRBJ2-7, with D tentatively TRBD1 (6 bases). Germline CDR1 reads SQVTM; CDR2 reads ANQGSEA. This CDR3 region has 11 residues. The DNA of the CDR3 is TGCAATGGGACATTAACCTACGAGCAGTACTTC. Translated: CNGTLTYEQYF.

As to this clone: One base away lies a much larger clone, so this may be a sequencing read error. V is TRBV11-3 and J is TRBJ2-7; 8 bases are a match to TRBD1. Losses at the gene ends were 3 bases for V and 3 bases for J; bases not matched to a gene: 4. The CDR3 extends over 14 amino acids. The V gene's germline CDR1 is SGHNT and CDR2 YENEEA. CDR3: CASSLGDRFYEQYF. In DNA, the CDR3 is TGTGCCAGCAGCTTGGGGGACAGGTTCTACGAGCAGTACTTC. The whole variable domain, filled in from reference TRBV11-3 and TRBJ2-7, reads EAGVVQSPRYKIIEKKQPVAFWCNPISGHNTLYWYLQNLGQGPELLIRYENEEAVDDSQLPKDRFSAERLKGVDSTLKIQPAELGDSAVYLCASSLGDRFYEQYFGPGTRLTVT.

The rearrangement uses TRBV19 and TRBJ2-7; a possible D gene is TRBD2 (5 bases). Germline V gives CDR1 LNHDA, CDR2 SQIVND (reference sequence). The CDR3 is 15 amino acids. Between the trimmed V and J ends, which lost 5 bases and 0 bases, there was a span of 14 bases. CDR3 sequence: CASSDAGLASYEQYF. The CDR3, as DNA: TGTGCCAGTAGTGATGCCGGACTTGCCTCCTACGAGCAGTACTTC.

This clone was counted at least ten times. The CDR3 sequence is CASSPDRSNQPQHF. The CDR3 DNA is TGTGCCAGCAGTCCTGACAGGAGCAATCAGCCCCAGCATTTT. V usage is TRBV2 and J usage is TRBJ1-5; TRBD1 might be the D (6 bases). In germline, CDR1 is SNHLY, CDR2 FYNNEI. Deletions cut 5 bases from V and 1 base from J, with 9 bases between. There are 14 residues in the CDR3. The entire variable domain, with the rest obtained from reference TRBV2 and TRBJ1-5, is as follows: EPEVTQTPSHQVTQMGQEVILRCVPISNHLYFYWYRQILGQKVEFLVSFYNNEISEKSEIFDDQFSVERPDGSNFTLKIRSTKLEDSAMYFCASSPDRSNQPQHFGDGTRLSIL.

For the CDR3, the DNA is TGTGCCAGCAGCCAAGATCGGAACAGTAAAAACATTCAGTACTTC. This translates into CASSQDRNSKNIQYF. The V call is TRBV4-2, the J call TRBJ2-4; the D is unclear. This CDR3 region has 15 residues. V was cut by 0 bases and J by 4 bases, with 10 bases left in between. Germline assignment: CDR1 LGHNA and CDR2 YNFKEQ.

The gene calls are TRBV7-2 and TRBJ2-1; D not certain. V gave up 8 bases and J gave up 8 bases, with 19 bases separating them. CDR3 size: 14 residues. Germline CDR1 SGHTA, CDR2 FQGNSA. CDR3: CASDRAAPQDEQFF. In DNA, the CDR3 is TGTGCCAGCGACCGGGCGGCCCCCCAGGATGAGCAGTTCTTC.

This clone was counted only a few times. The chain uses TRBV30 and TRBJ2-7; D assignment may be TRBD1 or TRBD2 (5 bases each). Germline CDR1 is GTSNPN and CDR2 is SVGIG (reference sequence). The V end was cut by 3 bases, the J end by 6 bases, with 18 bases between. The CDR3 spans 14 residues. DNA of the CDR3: TGTGCCTGGAGCCTCCGTGGGGGTTGGCGCGAGCAGTACTTC. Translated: CAWSLRGGWREQYF. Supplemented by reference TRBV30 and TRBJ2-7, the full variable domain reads SQTIHQWPATLVQPVGSPLSLECTVEGTSNPNLYWYRQAAGRGLQLLFYSVGIGQISSEVPQNLSASRPQDRQFILSSKKLLLSDSGFYLCAWSLRGGWREQYFGPGTRLTVT.

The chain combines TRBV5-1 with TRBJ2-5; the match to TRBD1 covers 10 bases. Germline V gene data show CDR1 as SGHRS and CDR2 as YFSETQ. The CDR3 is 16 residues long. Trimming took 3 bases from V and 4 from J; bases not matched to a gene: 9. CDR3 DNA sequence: TGCGCCAGCAGCTCCTATTCCGGGACAGGGGTAGAGACCCAGTACTTC. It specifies CASSSYSGTGVETQYF.

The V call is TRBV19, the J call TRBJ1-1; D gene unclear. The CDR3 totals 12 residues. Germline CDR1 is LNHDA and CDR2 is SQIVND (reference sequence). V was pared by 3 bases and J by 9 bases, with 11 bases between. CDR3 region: CASSIWEGKAFF. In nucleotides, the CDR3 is TGTGCCAGTAGTATTTGGGAAGGGAAAGCTTTCTTT.

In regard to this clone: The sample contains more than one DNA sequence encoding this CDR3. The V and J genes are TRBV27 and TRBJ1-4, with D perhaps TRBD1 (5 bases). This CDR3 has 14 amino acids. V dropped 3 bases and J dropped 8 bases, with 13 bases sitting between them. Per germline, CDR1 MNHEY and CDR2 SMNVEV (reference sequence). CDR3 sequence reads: CASSFSGSNEKLFF. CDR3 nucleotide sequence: TGTGCCAGCAGTTTTTCAGGGAGTAACGAAAAACTGTTTTTT. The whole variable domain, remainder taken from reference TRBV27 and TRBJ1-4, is EAQVTQNPRYLITVTGKKLTVTCSQNMNHEYMSWYRQDPGLGLRQIYYSMNVEVTDKGDVPEGYKVSRKEKRNFPLILESPSPNQTSLYFCASSFSGSNEKLFFGSGTQLSVL.

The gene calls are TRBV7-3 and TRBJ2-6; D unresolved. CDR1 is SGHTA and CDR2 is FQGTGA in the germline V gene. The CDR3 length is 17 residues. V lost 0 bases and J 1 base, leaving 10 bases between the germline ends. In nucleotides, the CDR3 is TGTGCCAGCAGCTTAACTCTCAGGCCATCTGGGGCCAACGTCCTGACTTTC. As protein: CASSLTLRPSGANVLTF.

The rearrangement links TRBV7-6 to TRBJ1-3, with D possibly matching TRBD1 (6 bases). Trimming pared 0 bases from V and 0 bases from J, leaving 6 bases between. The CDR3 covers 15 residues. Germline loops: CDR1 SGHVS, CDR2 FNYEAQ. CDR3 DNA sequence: TGTGCCAGCAGCTTAGCCAGGGGCTCTGGAAACACCATATATTTT. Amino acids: CASSLARGSGNTIYF.

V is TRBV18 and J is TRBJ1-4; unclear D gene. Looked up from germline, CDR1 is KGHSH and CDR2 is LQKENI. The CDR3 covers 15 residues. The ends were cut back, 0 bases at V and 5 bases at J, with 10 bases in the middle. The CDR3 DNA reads TGTGCCAGCTCACCACCGTTGGCGGAGAATGAAAAACTGTTTTTT. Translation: CASSPPLAENEKLFF.

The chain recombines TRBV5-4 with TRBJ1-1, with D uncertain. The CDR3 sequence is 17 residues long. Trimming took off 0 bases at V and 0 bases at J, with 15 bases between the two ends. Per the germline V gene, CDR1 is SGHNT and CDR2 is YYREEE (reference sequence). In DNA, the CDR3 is TGTGCCAGCAGCTTGGATCCTCGTCGGGGAATGAACACTGAAGCTTTCTTT. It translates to CASSLDPRRGMNTEAFF.

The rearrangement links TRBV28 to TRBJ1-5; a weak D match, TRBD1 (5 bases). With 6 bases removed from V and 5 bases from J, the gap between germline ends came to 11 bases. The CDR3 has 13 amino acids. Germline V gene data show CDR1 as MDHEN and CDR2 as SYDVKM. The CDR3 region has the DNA TGTGCCAGCAGCCCAGACAGACATCAGCCCCAGCATTTT. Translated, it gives CASSPDRHQPQHF.

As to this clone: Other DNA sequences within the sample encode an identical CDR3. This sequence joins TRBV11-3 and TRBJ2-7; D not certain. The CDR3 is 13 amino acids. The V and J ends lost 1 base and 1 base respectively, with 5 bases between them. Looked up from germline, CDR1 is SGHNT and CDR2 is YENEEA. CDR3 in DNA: TGTGCCAGCAGCTTAGGCCGTTCCTACGAGCAGTACTTC. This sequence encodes CASSLGRSYEQYF.

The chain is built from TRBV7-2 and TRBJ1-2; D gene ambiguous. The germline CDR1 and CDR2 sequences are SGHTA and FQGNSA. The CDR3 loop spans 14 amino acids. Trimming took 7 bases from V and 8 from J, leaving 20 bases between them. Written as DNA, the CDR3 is TGTGCCAGCACCCCGGATTGGGCCTCGGGGGGCTACACCTTC. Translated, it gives CASTPDWASGGYTF.

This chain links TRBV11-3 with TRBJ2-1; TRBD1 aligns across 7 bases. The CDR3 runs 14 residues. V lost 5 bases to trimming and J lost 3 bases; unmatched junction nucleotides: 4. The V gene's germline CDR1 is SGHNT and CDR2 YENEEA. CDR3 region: CASSVGTVYNEQFF. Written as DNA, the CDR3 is TGTGCCAGCAGCGTCGGGACAGTCTACAATGAGCAGTTCTTC.

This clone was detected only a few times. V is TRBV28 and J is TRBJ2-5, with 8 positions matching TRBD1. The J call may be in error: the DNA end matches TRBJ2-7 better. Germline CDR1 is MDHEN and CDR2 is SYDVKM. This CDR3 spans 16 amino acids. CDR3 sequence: CASTPAGTGASYEQYF. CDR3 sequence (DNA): TGTGCCAGCACTCCAGCCGGGACAGGTGCCTCCTACGAGCAGTACTTC.

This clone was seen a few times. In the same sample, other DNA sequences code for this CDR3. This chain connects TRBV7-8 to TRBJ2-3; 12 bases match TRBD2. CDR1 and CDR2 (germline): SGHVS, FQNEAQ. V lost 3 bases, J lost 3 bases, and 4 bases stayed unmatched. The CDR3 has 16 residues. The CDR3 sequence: CASSFWTSGMTDTQYF. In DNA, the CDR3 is TGTGCCAGCAGCTTCTGGACTAGCGGGATGACAGATACGCAGTATTTT.

CDR3 sequence reads: CASSSGQLSGANVLTF. The CDR3 region has the DNA TGTGCCAGCAGTTCGGGACAGCTCTCTGGGGCCAACGTCCTGACTTTC. The chain carries TRBV28 and TRBJ2-6; 7 bases line up with TRBD1. Germline CDR1 is MDHEN and CDR2 is SYDVKM. V dropped 4 bases and J dropped 0; count of bases not matched to a gene: 3. The CDR3 totals 16 residues.

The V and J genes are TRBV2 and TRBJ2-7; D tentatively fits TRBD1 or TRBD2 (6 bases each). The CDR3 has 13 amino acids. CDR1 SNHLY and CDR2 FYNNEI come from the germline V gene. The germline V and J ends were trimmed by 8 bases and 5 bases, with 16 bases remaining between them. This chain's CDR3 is CASCLVGGHEQYF. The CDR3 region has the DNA TGTGCCAGCTGCCTAGTGGGGGGCCACGAGCAGTACTTC.

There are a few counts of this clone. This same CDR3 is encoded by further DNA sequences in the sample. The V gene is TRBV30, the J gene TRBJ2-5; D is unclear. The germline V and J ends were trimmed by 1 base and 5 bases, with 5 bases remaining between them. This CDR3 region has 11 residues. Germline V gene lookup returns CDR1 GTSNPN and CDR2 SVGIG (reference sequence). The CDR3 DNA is TGTGCCTGGAGTGGTGGGGAGACCCAGTACTTC. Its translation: CAWSGGETQYF.

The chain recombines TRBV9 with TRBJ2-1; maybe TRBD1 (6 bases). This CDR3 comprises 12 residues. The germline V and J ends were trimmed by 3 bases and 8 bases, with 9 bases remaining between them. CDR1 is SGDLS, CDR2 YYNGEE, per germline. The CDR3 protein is CASSARGYEQFF. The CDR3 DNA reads TGTGCCAGCAGCGCTAGGGGGTATGAGCAGTTCTTC.

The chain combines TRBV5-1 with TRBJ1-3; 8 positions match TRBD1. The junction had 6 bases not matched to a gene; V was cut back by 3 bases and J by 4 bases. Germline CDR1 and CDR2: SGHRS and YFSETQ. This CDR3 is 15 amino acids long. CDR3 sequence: CASSSTGDQGNTIYF. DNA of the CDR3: TGCGCCAGCAGCTCGACAGGGGACCAGGGAAACACCATATATTTT.

The CDR3 DNA follows: TGCGCCAGCAGCCCACAGGGTGAAAAACTGTTTTTT. Encoded protein: CASSPQGEKLFF. The gene calls are TRBV5-1 and TRBJ1-4, with D possibly matching TRBD1 (6 bases). The germline V gene has CDR1 SGHRS and CDR2 YFSETQ. Trimming left V 4 bases short and J 7 bases short, with 8 bases between. The CDR3 length is 12 residues. Drawing the rest from reference TRBV5-1 and TRBJ1-4, the complete variable domain is KAGVTQTPRYLIKTRGQQVTLSCSPISGHRSVSWYQQTPGQGLQFLFEYFSETQRNKGNFPGRFSGRQFSNSRSEMNVSTLELGDSALYLCASSPQGEKLFFGSGTQLSVL.

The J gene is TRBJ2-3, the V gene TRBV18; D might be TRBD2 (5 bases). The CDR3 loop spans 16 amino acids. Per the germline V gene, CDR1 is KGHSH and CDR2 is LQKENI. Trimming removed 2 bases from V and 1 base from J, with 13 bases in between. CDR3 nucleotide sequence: TGTGCCAGCTCACCAAGAGTGGGGAGCGGCACAGATACGCAGTATTTT. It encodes CASSPRVGSGTDTQYF.

For the CDR3, the DNA is TGTGCCAGCAGCTCTGGTTCAGGGGGAGAGACCCAGTACTTC. Amino acid sequence: CASSSGSGGETQYF. The chain has TRBV11-2 and TRBJ2-5; TRBD1 agrees at 7 bases. CDR3 size: 14 residues. The V and J ends lost 4 bases and 4 bases, in that order; junction bases with no gene match: 6. The germline CDR1 and CDR2 sequences are SGHAT and FQNNGV. The entire variable domain, with the rest obtained from reference TRBV11-2 and TRBJ2-5, is as follows: EAGVAQSPRYKIIEKRQSVAFWCNPISGHATLYWYQQILGQGPKLLIQFQNNGVVDDSQLPKDRFSAERLKGVDSTLKIQPAKLEDSAVYLCASSSGSGGETQYFGPGTRLLVL.

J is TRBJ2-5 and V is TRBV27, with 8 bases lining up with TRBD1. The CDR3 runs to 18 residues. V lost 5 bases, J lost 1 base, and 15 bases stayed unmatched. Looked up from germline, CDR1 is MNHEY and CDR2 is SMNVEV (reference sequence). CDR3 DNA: TGTGCCAGCAGTGTCGGGACAGGCGTTCCCCCTTCCCAAGAGACCCAGTACTTC. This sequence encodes CASSVGTGVPPSQETQYF.